The 16 T cell receptor beta chains reported below all come from one sample, sequenced in a study of blood T cell repertoires in COVID-19. The data were produced by immunoSEQ multiplex PCR, yet TCRdb's version contains in-frame clones alone and is incomplete. The table includes 250,000 or so clones, nearly 90% detected once. Sequencing was carried out using peripheral blood. These receptors all stem from a woman in her fifties or sixties with COVID-19, enrolled during active disease.

V gene TRBV10-3 combines with J gene TRBJ1-1; 7 nucleotides align to TRBD1. The V gene's germline CDR1 is ENHRY and CDR2 SYGVKD. This CDR3 region has 13 residues. J was trimmed by 8 bases and V by 3 bases; bases with no gene match: 6. As DNA, the CDR3 is TGTGCCATCAGTGAAGGGGGCACACCCGAAGCTTTCTTT. Amino acid sequence: CAISEGGTPEAFF.

This clone was seen a handful of times. This CDR3 is also generated by other DNA sequences in the sample. This sequence joins TRBV19 and TRBJ1-6; TRBD1 agrees at 7 bases. The CDR3 contains 15 residues. Germline CDR1 and CDR2: LNHDA and SQIVND (reference sequence). J lost 3 bases, V lost 4 bases, and 3 bases had no gene match. The CDR3 nucleotides are TGTGCCAGTAGTAACCGGGACAGCTATAATTCACCCCTCCACTTT. It yields the protein CASSNRDSYNSPLHF.

This sequence joins TRBV5-1 and TRBJ1-2; D uncertain. The CDR3 has 14 amino acids. V was clipped by 0 bases and J by 6 bases, with 12 bases between them. Germline V gene lookup returns CDR1 SGHRS and CDR2 YFSETQ. In nucleotides, the CDR3 is TGCGCCAGCAGCTTGGCCGGGGAAAGAGATGGCTACACCTTC. It translates to CASSLAGERDGYTF.

The chain couples TRBV19 to TRBJ1-3, with a weak D call TRBD1 (6 bases). The germline gives CDR1 LNHDA, CDR2 SQIVND (reference sequence). The V and J ends lost 1 base and 3 bases respectively, with 10 bases between them. The CDR3 is 15 amino acids. CDR3 region: CASSIASRGGNTIYF. In DNA, the CDR3 is TGTGCCAGTAGTATAGCTTCCAGGGGTGGAAACACCATATATTTT.

This clone was detected only a few times. V usage is TRBV3-1 (or the pseudogene TRBV3-2) and J usage is TRBJ1-3; D perhaps matches TRBD1 (5 bases). V was shortened by 4 bases and J by 7 bases, with 11 bases between the two germline ends. Germline V lookup: CDR1 LGHDT, CDR2 YNNKEL (reference sequence). The length of the CDR3 is 13 residues. CDR3 in amino acids: CASSPGLRNTIYF. CDR3 DNA: TGTGCCAGCAGCCCAGGGTTACGGAACACCATATATTTT.

V is TRBV3-1 (or the pseudogene TRBV3-2) and J is TRBJ2-1, with TRBD2 identical over 9 bases. Germline lookup yields CDR1 LGHDT and CDR2 YNNKEL (reference sequence). V gave up 0 bases and J gave up 5 bases; unmatched junction bases: 5. The CDR3 runs 16 residues. The CDR3 spells CASSQDLGLADNEQFF. CDR3 coding DNA: TGTGCCAGCAGCCAAGATTTGGGACTAGCTGACAATGAGCAGTTCTTC.

This clone came up once. The CDR3 DNA reads TGTGCCAGCAATACCCAGGGACAGGCCTACGAGCAGTACTTC. Protein sequence: CASNTQGQAYEQYF. The chain carries TRBV7-2 and TRBJ2-7; 8 bases fit TRBD1. Germline trimming cut 7 bases from V and 2 bases from J; bases unmatched to any gene: 7. The CDR3 length is 14 residues. The germline CDR1 and CDR2 sequences are SGHTA and FQGNSA. Using reference TRBV7-2 and TRBJ2-7 for the parts outside the CDR3, the full variable domain is GAGVSQSPSNKVTEKGKDVELRCDPISGHTALYWYRQSLGQGLEFLIYFQGNSAPDKSGLPSDRFSAERTGGSVSTLTIQRTQQEDSAVYLCASNTQGQAYEQYFGPGTRLTVT.

The V gene is TRBV19, the J gene TRBJ1-1; unclear D gene. The CDR3 contains 13 residues. The V and J ends lost 5 bases and 1 base respectively, with 8 bases between them. Per germline, CDR1 LNHDA and CDR2 SQIVND (reference sequence). The CDR3 DNA follows: TGTGCCAGTAGTCATACAACGAACACTGAAGCTTTCTTT. Its translation is CASSHTTNTEAFF.

The genes are TRBV15 and TRBJ2-7, with D possibly TRBD1 on 6 matching bases. V was cut by 3 bases and J by 3 bases, with 12 bases left in between. The V gene's germline CDR1 is LNHNV and CDR2 YYDKDF (reference sequence). The CDR3 extends over 14 amino acids. The CDR3 nucleotides are TGTGCCACCAGCAGGGATAGGGGGTTCTACGAGCAGTACTTC. Protein product: CATSRDRGFYEQYF.

This clone showed up just a few times. The genes are TRBV2 and TRBJ1-1, with TRBD1 as a possible D gene (5 bases). The CDR3 runs 14 residues. Germline V gene sequence: CDR1 SNHLY, CDR2 FYNNEI. V was clipped by 6 bases and J by 6 bases, with 17 bases between them. The CDR3 nucleotides read TGTGCCAGCAGCGCATCGACGGGGGGGGCTGAAGCTTTCTTT. This encodes CASSASTGGAEAFF. The full variable domain, with the rest looked up from reference TRBV2 and TRBJ1-1, is EPEVTQTPSHQVTQMGQEVILRCVPISNHLYFYWYRQILGQKVEFLVSFYNNEISEKSEIFDDQFSVERPDGSNFTLKIRSTKLEDSAMYFCASSASTGGAEAFFGQGTRLTVV.

Turning to this clone: One junction end does not reproduce the germline sequence, and a read error may be involved. The chain is built from TRBV12-3 or TRBV12-4 and TRBJ1-5, with D perhaps matching TRBD1 (6 bases). The CDR3 length is 13 residues. The CDR3 spells CTSSSTGWGPQHF. The CDR3 DNA is TGTACCAGCAGTTCCACAGGGTGGGGGCCCCAGCATTTT.

The genes are TRBV7-3 and TRBJ2-3, with 11 bases fitting TRBD2. CDR1 SGHTA and CDR2 FQGTGA come from the germline V gene. The CDR3 is 16 amino acids. Germline trimming cut 3 bases from V and 1 base from J; bases unmatched to any gene: 3. The CDR3 loop reads CASSFSGGAGTDTQYF. DNA of the CDR3: TGTGCCAGCAGCTTTAGCGGGGGGGCCGGCACAGATACGCAGTATTTT.

The J gene is TRBJ1-2, the V gene TRBV6-5; D possibly corresponds to TRBD1 (5 bases). Germline-derived CDR1 and CDR2 are MNHEY and SVGAGI. V was shortened by 2 bases and J by 5 bases, with 12 bases between the two germline ends. This CDR3 contains 14 residues. This CDR3 reads CASSYQGPEYGYTF. In DNA form, the CDR3 reads TGTGCCAGCAGTTACCAGGGCCCGGAGTATGGCTACACCTTC.

The genes are TRBV7-3 and TRBJ2-3; D might be TRBD2 (5 bases). Trimming left V 2 bases short and J 0 bases short, with 9 bases between. Germline V gene data show CDR1 as SGHTA and CDR2 as FQGTGA. The CDR3 runs to 15 residues. The DNA of the CDR3 is TGTGCCAGCAGCTTAGGCGGGCAAAGCACAGATACGCAGTATTTT. Protein: CASSLGGQSTDTQYF. Full variable domain (remainder filled in from reference TRBV7-3 and TRBJ2-3): GAGVSQTPSNKVTEKGKYVELRCDPISGHTALYWYRQSLGQGPEFLIYFQGTGAADDSGLPNDRFFAVRPEGSVSTLKIQRTERGDSAVYLCASSLGGQSTDTQYFGPGTRLTVL.

The chain combines TRBV5-1 with TRBJ1-5; D possibly corresponds to TRBD1 (6 bases). CDR1 is SGHRS and CDR2 is YFSETQ in the germline V gene. The V end lost 4 bases, the J end lost 0 bases, and 11 bases lay between the germline ends. The CDR3 is 15 amino acids. Here the CDR3 reads CASSLTGDSNQPQHF. The DNA of the CDR3 is TGCGCCAGCAGCCTGACAGGAGATAGCAATCAGCCCCAGCATTTT.

CDR3 in amino acids: CATSHLTTQTGNTIYF. The CDR3 DNA reads as TGTGCCACCAGCCACCTGACAACCCAAACTGGAAACACCATATATTTT. The chain uses TRBV24-1 and TRBJ1-3; D not resolved. Germline V gives CDR1 KGHDR, CDR2 SFDVKD. V lost 7 bases and J lost 2, with 17 bases in between. The CDR3 runs to 16 residues.